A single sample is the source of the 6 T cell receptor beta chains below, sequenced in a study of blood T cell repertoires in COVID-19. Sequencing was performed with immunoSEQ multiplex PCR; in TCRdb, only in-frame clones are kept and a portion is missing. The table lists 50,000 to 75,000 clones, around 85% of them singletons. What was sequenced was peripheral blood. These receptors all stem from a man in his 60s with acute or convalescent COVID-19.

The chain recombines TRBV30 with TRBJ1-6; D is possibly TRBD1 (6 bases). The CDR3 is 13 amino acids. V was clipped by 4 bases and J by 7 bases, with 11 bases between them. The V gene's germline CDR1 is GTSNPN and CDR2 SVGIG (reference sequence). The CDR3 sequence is CAWNQGMNSPLHF. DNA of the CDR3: TGTGCCTGGAATCAGGGGATGAATTCACCCCTCCACTTT.

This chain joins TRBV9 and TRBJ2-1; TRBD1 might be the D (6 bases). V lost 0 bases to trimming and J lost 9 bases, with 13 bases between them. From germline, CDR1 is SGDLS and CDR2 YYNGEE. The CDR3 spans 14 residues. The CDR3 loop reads CASSVVGGNGEQFF. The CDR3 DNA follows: TGTGCCAGCAGCGTAGTAGGGGGAAATGGTGAGCAGTTCTTC.

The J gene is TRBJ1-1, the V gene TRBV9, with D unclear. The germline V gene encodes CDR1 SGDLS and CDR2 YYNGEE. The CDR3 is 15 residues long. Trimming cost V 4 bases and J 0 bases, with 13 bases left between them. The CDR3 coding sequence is TGTGCCAGCAGCCCTTACGGGGAAGTGAACACTGAAGCTTTCTTT. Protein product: CASSPYGEVNTEAFF.

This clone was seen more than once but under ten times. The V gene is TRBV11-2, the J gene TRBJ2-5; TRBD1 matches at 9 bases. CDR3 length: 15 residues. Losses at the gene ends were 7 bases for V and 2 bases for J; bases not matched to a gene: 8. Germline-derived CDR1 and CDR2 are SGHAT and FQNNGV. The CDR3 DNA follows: TGTGCCAGCACCAGGGGACAGGGACCTCAAGAGACCCAGTACTTC. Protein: CASTRGQGPQETQYF.

The CDR3 nucleotides are TGTGCCAGCAGCGTAGGATCTAGCGGGACCTACGAGCAGTACTTC. This encodes CASSVGSSGTYEQYF. The chain carries TRBV9 and TRBJ2-7, with 9 bases fitting TRBD2. In germline, CDR1 is SGDLS, CDR2 YYNGEE. This CDR3 contains 15 residues. Germline trimming cut 0 bases from V and 2 bases from J; bases unmatched to any gene: 3.

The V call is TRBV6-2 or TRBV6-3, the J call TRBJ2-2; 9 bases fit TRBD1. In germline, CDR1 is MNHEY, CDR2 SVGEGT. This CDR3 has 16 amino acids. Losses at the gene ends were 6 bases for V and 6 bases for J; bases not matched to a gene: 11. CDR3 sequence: CASSRGQGKGSGELFF. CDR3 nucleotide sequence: TGTGCCAGCAGCCGCGGACAGGGGAAGGGTTCCGGGGAGCTGTTTTTT.